This entry lists 23 T cell receptor beta chains sequenced from one sample in a study of vaccination effects on CD4 cells after COVID-19. No antigen has been assigned to these receptors. Data came from immunoSEQ multiplex PCR; TCRdb stores just in-frame clones and leaves some out. The sample carries about 15,000 clones, approximately 70% recorded once. CD4+ T cells specific for antigen were expanded with viral peptide pools by the ViraFEST assay before sequencing. At the end of 9 to 11 days of culture, CD4+ T cells were isolated. BNT162b2 vaccine or mRNA-1273 vaccine was given to participants in two doses. Sequenced here: CD4+ T cells from PBMCs cultured with SARS-CoV-2 spike peptides, sampled after COVID-19 vaccination. The receptors come from a human donor who received a COVID-19 vaccine.

The J gene is TRBJ1-2, the V gene TRBV20-1; the D is unclear. Germline V gene data show CDR1 as DFQATT and CDR2 as SNEGSKA (reference sequence). This CDR3 is 10 amino acids long. V dropped 4 bases and J dropped 7 bases, with 7 bases sitting between them. CDR3 sequence: CSATLVGYTF. Here the CDR3 DNA reads TGCAGTGCTACCCTGGTTGGCTACACCTTC.

The J gene is TRBJ1-2, the V gene TRBV2; TRBD1 is a possible D gene (6 bases). The germline V gene has CDR1 SNHLY and CDR2 FYNNEI. V was clipped by 5 bases and J by 8 bases, with 18 bases between them. The CDR3 sequence is 14 residues long. The DNA of the CDR3 is TGTGCCAGCAGTCACAGTACAGGGTTTTGGGGCTACACCTTC. It yields the protein CASSHSTGFWGYTF.

The rearrangement uses TRBV3-1 (or the pseudogene TRBV3-2) and TRBJ2-7, with 9 bases lining up with TRBD1. CDR1 is LGHDT, CDR2 YNNKEL, per germline (reference sequence). After removal of 0 bases from V and 5 bases from J, the junction contained 8 bases not matched to a gene. This CDR3 comprises 16 residues. The CDR3 sequence: CASSQDLYRGPHEQYF. CDR3 in DNA: TGTGCCAGCAGCCAAGATCTTTACAGGGGGCCCCACGAGCAGTACTTC.

The chain couples TRBV28 to TRBJ2-7; TRBD2 might be the D (5 bases). This CDR3 comprises 18 residues. The germline V gene encodes CDR1 MDHEN and CDR2 SYDVKM. The V end lost 2 bases, the J end lost 1 base, and 21 bases lay between the germline ends. The CDR3 reads CASSLTSRDPRRSYEQYF. The CDR3 DNA reads TGTGCCAGCAGTTTAACTAGTCGAGATCCTCGGAGATCCTACGAGCAGTACTTC.

CDR3: CASSITGRLTDTQYF. CDR3 coding DNA: TGTGCCAGCAGCATAACGGGACGATTAACAGATACGCAGTATTTT. The chain joins TRBV7-2 to TRBJ2-3; D is perhaps TRBD1 or TRBD2 (5 bases each). Trimming took 5 bases from V and 3 from J, leaving 15 bases between them. There are 15 residues in the CDR3. Germline loops: CDR1 SGHTA, CDR2 FQGNSA.

This rearrangement joins TRBV6-6 to TRBJ2-1, with D perhaps TRBD2 (5 bases). V was pared by 5 bases and J by 0 bases, with 29 bases between. The germline V gene has CDR1 MNHNY and CDR2 SVGAGI (reference sequence). The CDR3 covers 21 residues. CDR3 sequence: CASSPLSADWYSKSSYNEQFF. CDR3 sequence (DNA): TGTGCCAGCAGTCCACTCAGTGCGGACTGGTATAGCAAATCCTCCTACAATGAGCAGTTCTTC.

The V call is TRBV7-2, the J call TRBJ2-5; 12 bases are shared with TRBD1. After removal of 5 bases from V and 6 bases from J, the junction contained 7 bases not matched to a gene. From germline, CDR1 is SGHTA and CDR2 FQGNSA. The CDR3 loop spans 15 amino acids. The CDR3 region is CASSTGQGARKTQYF. Written as DNA, the CDR3 is TGTGCCAGCAGCACGGGACAGGGGGCGAGGAAGACCCAGTACTTC.

The chain carries TRBV6-1 and TRBJ2-7; D call uncertain. V gave up 3 bases and J gave up 4 bases, with 4 bases separating them. There are 11 residues in the CDR3. Germline values: CDR1 MNHNS, CDR2 SASEGT. The chain's CDR3 is CASSEGYEQYF. The CDR3 DNA follows: TGTGCCAGCAGTGAGGGTTACGAGCAGTACTTC.

V and J are TRBV7-2 and TRBJ1-2; no definite D call. This CDR3 region has 14 residues. Germline loops: CDR1 SGHTA, CDR2 FQGNSA. Trimming cost V 1 base and J 3 bases, with 9 bases left between them. The CDR3 nucleotides read TGTGCCAGCAGCTTAGGAGCCAGTTACTATGGCTACACCTTC. Its translation: CASSLGASYYGYTF.

The rearrangement joins TRBV21-1 to TRBJ2-1; the table gives TRBD2 as D, unverified against the DNA. TRBV21-1 is a pseudogene locus. The CDR3 is 16 amino acids. CDR3 sequence (DNA): TGTGCCAGCAGCCAAAGGAGACTAGGAAGAATCAATGAGCAGTTCTTC. Translation gives CASSQRRLGRINEQFF.

This sequence joins TRBV5-4 and TRBJ1-1; a possible D gene is TRBD1 (5 bases). Trimming left V 4 bases short and J 5 bases short, with 15 bases between. CDR1 SGHNT and CDR2 YYREEE come from the germline V gene (reference sequence). CDR3 size: 14 residues. Here the CDR3 reads CASSSPMQGTEAFF. The CDR3, as DNA: TGTGCCAGCAGCAGCCCCATGCAGGGAACTGAAGCTTTCTTT.

The CDR3 nucleotides read TGTGCCAGCAGCCCCCGACCCGGGTCCATTTCACCCCTCCACTTT. Amino acids: CASSPRPGSISPLHF. The gene calls are TRBV3-1 (or the pseudogene TRBV3-2) and TRBJ1-6, with D unclear. The CDR3 sequence is 15 residues long. Germline V gives CDR1 LGHDT, CDR2 YNNKEL (reference sequence). Trimming shortened V by 4 bases and J by 9 bases, and 16 bases separated the two germline ends.

The chain links TRBV14 to TRBJ1-1; D gene ambiguous. Trimming took 1 base from V and 4 from J, leaving 7 bases between them. Germline assignment: CDR1 SGHDN and CDR2 FVKESK. This CDR3 is 13 amino acids long. The CDR3 bases are TGTGCCAGCAGCCAAGGACGGAGCACTGAAGCTTTCTTT. Its translation is CASSQGRSTEAFF.

The chain joins TRBV29-1 to TRBJ1-1; D might be TRBD1 (5 bases). Trimming removed 7 bases from V and 4 bases from J, with 10 bases in between. The CDR3 spans 11 residues. Germline V gene lookup returns CDR1 SQVTM and CDR2 ANQGSEA. The CDR3 DNA reads as TGCAGCGGGCAGGGTGCCACTGAAGCTTTCTTT. It translates to CSGQGATEAFF.

J is TRBJ1-4 and V is TRBV21-1; no DNA check was done on the table's D call, TRBD1. TRBV21-1 is shown as a pseudogene. This CDR3 contains 15 residues. CDR3 in amino acids: CASSKPRTPNEKLFF. CDR3 sequence (DNA): TGTGCCAGCAGCAAACCAAGGACACCTAATGAAAAACTGTTTTTT.

This clone came up once. The chain carries TRBV5-1 and TRBJ2-7; TRBD2 might be the D (5 bases). This CDR3 spans 16 amino acids. CDR1 is SGHRS and CDR2 is YFSETQ in the germline V gene. Trimming removed 0 bases from V and 1 base from J, with 14 bases in between. This CDR3 is CASSLGDGLASYEQYF. In DNA form, the CDR3 reads TGCGCCAGCAGCTTGGGAGACGGGCTAGCTTCCTACGAGCAGTACTTC. Together with reference TRBV5-1 and TRBJ2-7, the CDR3 gives the full variable domain: KAGVTQTPRYLIKTRGQQVTLSCSPISGHRSVSWYQQTPGQGLQFLFEYFSETQRNKGNFPGRFSGRQFSNSRSEMNVSTLELGDSALYLCASSLGDGLASYEQYFGPGTRLTVT.

This sequence joins TRBV6-4 and TRBJ2-3; D gene uncertain. Trimming cost V 2 bases and J 5 bases, with 5 bases left between them. CDR1 is MRHNA, CDR2 SNTAGT, per germline. The CDR3 sequence is 12 residues long. CDR3 in DNA: TGTGCCAGCAGTGACAGGGAAGATACGCAGTATTTT. Its translation: CASSDREDTQYF.

The CDR3: CASTGNSYEQYF. DNA for the CDR3: TGTGCCAGCACAGGGAATTCCTACGAGCAGTACTTC. V gene TRBV6-5 combines with J gene TRBJ2-7; the D gene is possibly TRBD1 (5 bases). Germline values: CDR1 MNHEY, CDR2 SVGAGI. V was pared by 7 bases and J by 1 base, with 8 bases between. This CDR3 region has 12 residues.

The chain carries TRBV27 and TRBJ2-7, with 7 nucleotides matching TRBD2. V trimming: 0 bases; J trimming: 6 bases; junction bases outside the gene matches: 8. The CDR3 length is 15 residues. Germline V gives CDR1 MNHEY, CDR2 SMNVEV (reference sequence). CDR3 loop: CASSLSSGMITEQYF. The CDR3 nucleotides are TGTGCCAGCAGTTTATCCAGCGGGATGATAACCGAGCAGTACTTC.

This clone has a single count. The rearrangement links TRBV6-5 to TRBJ1-2, with a possible D match to TRBD1 (6 bases). The CDR3 extends over 14 amino acids. V was pared by 5 bases and J by 4 bases, with 14 bases between. CDR1 and CDR2 (germline): MNHEY, SVGAGI. For the CDR3, the DNA is TGTGCCAGCAGTAGAACAGGGTTTGGCTATGGCTACACCTTC. It is translated as CASSRTGFGYGYTF.

The chain links TRBV5-4 to TRBJ2-5; 10 bases are shared with TRBD1. From germline, CDR1 is SGHNT and CDR2 YYREEE (reference sequence). CDR3 length: 16 amino acids. J lost 2 bases, V lost 0 bases, and 4 bases had no gene match. CDR3 protein: CASSLGDRGTQETQYF. The CDR3 region has the DNA TGTGCCAGCAGCTTGGGGGACAGGGGAACACAAGAGACCCAGTACTTC. The entire variable domain, with the rest obtained from reference TRBV5-4 and TRBJ2-5, is as follows: ETGVTQSPTHLIKTRGQQVTLRCSSQSGHNTVSWYQQALGQGPQFIFQYYREEENGRGNFPPRFSGLQFPNYSSELNVNALELDDSALYLCASSLGDRGTQETQYFGPGTRLLVL.

The rearrangement joins TRBV3-1 (or the pseudogene TRBV3-2) to TRBJ1-3; D is unclear. From germline, CDR1 is LGHDT and CDR2 YNNKEL (reference sequence). The CDR3 length is 14 residues. V lost 0 bases to trimming and J lost 3 bases, with 6 bases between them. This CDR3 reads CASSQDGSGNTIYF. The CDR3 DNA follows: TGTGCCAGCAGCCAAGACGGGAGTGGAAACACCATATATTTT.

The chain carries TRBV4-3 and TRBJ1-2; D is undetermined. V was clipped by 0 bases and J by 4 bases, with 12 bases between them. The CDR3 covers 15 residues. From germline, CDR1 is LGHNA and CDR2 YSLEER. The CDR3, as DNA: TGCGCCAGCAGCCAAGAGGGATCTCAGCGCTATGGCTACACCTTC. Its protein product is CASSQEGSQRYGYTF.